This T cell receptor (beta chain) emerged from a study of cytomegalovirus exposure and HLA in healthy donors. Findings and limits, study-wide: Presence/absence analyses supposed approximately even sequencing depth among donors.

Worth noting for this clone: Its antigen is as yet unknown.

The CDR3 is 18 amino acids. Trimming at V came to 5 bases and at J to 3 bases, leaving 11 bases not matched to a gene. From germline, CDR1 is LGHNA and CDR2 YNFKEQ. PCR employed 60 Vbeta and 13 Jbeta primers. The assay was immunoSEQ multiplex PCR, and TCRdb's table has in-frame clones only and misses some. The sample includes 150,000 to 200,000 clones, approximately 76% seen only once; the top ten take roughly 2%. Input material: PBMCs. The TCR was taken from a female donor in good health and CMV-seronegative. This chain joins TRBV4-2 and TRBJ1-3, with TRBD1 identical over 12 bases. The CDR3 DNA reads TGTGCCAGCAGCGCAAACGCGGGACAGGGGGCAGGTGGAAACACCATATATTTT. Translating gives CASSANAGQGAGGNTIYF.